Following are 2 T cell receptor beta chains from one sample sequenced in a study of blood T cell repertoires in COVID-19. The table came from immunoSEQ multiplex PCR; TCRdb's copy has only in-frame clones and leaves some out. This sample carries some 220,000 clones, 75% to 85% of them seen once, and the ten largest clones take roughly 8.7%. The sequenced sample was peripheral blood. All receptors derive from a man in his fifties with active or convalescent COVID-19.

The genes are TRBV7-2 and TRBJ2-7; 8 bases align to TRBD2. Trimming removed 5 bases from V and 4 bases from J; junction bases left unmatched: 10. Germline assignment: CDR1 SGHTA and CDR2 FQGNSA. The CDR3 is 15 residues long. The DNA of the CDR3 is TGTGCCAGCAGCCCACAGGTAGCGGGGACTTACGAGCAGTACGTC. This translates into CASSPQVAGTYEQYV.

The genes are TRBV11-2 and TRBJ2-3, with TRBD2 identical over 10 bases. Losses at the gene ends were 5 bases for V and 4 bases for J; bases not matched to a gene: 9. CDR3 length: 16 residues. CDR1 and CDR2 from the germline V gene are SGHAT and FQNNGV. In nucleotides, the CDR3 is TGTGCCAGCAGCCGGAATAGCGGGAGGACCCCAGATACGCAGTATTTT. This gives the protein CASSRNSGRTPDTQYF.